These T cell receptor beta chains were read from a single sample in a study of blood T cells in healthy people across ages. TCRdb re-derived calls from the 5' RACE reads in MiXCR, one entry per CDR3 protein. The sample contains more than 650,000 distinct CDR3 sequences, about 48% of which appear only once. Sample: blood. The origin of the receptors is a man older than 75 in good health. Each CDR3 is given without its conserved first and last residue.

TRBV28	14	TRBJ2-3	ASSFLRGISTDTQY
TRBV7-3	13	TRBJ2-3	ASSVGVGSTDTQY
TRBV5-1	12	TRBJ2-1	ASSPWTGGNEQF
TRBV28	13	TRBJ2-4	ASSLIGSAKNIQY
TRBV9	12	TRBJ2-1	ASSALTRRNEQF
TRBV20-1	8	TRBJ2-1	SGGAGEQF
TRBV12-3/TRBV12-4	13	TRBJ2-1	ASHSGIPSYNEQF
TRBV20-1	11	TRBJ2-7	SAPLVVSYEQY
TRBV20-1	12	TRBJ2-7	SARDRQVSYEQY
TRBV3-1	15	TRBJ2-1	ASSQGRTGQSYNEQF
TRBV2	11	NA	ASNRDFQETQY
TRBV7-9	8	TRBJ2-1	AVGQVEQF
TRBV2	12	TRBJ2-7	TSHWDRVSYEHY
TRBV10-2	11	TRBJ1-1	ASSDPSNTEAF
TRBV7-2	14	TRBJ2-7	ASSLGRGGRGHEQY
TRBV29-1	13	TRBJ1-2	SVESVGQGGYGYT
TRBV12-3/TRBV12-4	14	TRBJ1-2	ASSTIGRVGARGYT
TRBV9	12	TRBJ2-3	ASSVLGGLDTQY
TRBV11-2	16	TRBJ2-7	ASSLATLAGAQVHEQY
TRBV7-2	16	TRBJ2-4	ASSSRGGLGLAKNIQY
TRBV10-3	12	TRBJ1-5	AISEDGPGQPQH
TRBV3-1	12	TRBJ2-7	ASSRAISSYEQY
TRBV5-1	12	TRBJ1-2	ASSPEGGDYGYT
TRBV24-1	19	TRBJ2-4	ATSAYKRGILPRLTKNIQY
TRBV6-6	15	TRBJ1-4	ASSYYRQSSTNEKLF